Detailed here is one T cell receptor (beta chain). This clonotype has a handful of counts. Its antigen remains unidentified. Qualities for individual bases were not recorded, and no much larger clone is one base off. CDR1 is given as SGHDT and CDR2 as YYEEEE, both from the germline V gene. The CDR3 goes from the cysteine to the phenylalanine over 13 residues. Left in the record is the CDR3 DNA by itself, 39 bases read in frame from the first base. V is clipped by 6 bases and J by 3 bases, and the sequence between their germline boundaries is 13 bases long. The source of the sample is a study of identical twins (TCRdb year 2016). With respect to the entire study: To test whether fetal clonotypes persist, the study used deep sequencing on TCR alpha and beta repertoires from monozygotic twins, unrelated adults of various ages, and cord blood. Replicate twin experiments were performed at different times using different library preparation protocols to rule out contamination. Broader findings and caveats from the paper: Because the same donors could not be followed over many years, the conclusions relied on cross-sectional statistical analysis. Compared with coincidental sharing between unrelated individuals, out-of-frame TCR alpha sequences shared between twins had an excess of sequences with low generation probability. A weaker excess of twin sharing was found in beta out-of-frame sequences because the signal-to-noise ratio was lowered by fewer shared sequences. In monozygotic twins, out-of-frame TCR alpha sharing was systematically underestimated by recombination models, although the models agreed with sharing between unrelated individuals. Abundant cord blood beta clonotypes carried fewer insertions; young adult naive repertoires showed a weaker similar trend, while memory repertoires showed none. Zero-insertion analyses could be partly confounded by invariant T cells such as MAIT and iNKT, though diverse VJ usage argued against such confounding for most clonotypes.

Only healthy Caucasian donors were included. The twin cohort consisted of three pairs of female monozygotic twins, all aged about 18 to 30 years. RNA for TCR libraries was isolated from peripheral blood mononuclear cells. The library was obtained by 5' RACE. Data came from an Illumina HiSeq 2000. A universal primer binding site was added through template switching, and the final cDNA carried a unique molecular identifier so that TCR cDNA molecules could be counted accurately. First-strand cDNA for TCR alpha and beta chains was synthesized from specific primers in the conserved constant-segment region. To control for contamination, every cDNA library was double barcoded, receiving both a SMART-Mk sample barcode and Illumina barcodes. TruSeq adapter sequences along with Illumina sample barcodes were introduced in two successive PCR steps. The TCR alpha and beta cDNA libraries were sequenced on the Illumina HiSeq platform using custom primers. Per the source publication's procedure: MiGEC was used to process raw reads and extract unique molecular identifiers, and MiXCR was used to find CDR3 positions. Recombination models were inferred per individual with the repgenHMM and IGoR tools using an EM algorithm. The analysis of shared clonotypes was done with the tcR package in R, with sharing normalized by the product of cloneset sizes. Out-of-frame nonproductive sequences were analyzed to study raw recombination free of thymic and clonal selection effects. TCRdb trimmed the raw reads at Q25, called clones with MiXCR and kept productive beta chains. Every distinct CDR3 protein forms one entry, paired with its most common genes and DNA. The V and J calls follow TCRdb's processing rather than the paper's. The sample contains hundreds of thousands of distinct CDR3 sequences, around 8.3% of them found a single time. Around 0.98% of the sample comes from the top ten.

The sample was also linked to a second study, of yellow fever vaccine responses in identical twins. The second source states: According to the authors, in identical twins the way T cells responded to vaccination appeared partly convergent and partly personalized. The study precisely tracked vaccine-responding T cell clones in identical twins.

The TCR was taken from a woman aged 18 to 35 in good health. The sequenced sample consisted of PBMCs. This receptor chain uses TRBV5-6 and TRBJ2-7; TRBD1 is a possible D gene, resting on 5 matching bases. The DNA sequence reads TGTGCCAGCACTCTTAGGGGCTACTACGAGCAGTACTTC. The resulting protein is CASTLRGYYEQYF.